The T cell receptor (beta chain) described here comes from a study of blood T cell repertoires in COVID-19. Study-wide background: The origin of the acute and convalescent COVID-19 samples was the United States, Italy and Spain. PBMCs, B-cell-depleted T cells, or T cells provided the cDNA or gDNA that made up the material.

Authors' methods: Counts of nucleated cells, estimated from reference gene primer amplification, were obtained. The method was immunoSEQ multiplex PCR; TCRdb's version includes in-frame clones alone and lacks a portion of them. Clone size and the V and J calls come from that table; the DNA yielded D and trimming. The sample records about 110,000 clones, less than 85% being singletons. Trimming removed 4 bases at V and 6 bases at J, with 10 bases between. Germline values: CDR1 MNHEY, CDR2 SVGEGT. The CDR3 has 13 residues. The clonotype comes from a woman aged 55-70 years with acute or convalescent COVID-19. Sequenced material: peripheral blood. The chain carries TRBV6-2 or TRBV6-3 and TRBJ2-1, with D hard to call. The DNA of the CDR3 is TGTGCCAGCAGTTTTAGTGGTCCCAATGAGCAGTTCTTC. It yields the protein CASSFSGPNEQFF.